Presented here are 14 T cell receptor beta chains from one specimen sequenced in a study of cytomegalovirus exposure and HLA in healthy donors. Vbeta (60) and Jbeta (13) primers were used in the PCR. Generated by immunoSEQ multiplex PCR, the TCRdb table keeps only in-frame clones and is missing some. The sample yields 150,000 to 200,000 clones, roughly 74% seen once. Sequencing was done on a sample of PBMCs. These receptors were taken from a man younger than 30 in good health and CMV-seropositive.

CDR3 amino acids: CASSSGTSGQYEQYF. The CDR3 DNA reads as TGTGCCAGCAGCTCCGGGACTAGCGGGCAATACGAGCAGTACTTC. V gene TRBV5-4 combines with J gene TRBJ2-7, with 12 nucleotides matching TRBD2. CDR3 length: 15 residues. The germline V gene encodes CDR1 SGHNT and CDR2 YYREEE (reference sequence). J was trimmed by 4 bases and V by 3 bases; bases with no gene match: 5.

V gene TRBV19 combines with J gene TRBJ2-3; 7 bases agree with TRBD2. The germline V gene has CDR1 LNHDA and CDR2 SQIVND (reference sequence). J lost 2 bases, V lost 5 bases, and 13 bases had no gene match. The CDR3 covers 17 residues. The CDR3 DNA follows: TGTGCCAGTAGTTTCACAACCGGGGCGGGGGTCACAGATACGCAGTATTTT. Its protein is CASSFTTGAGVTDTQYF.

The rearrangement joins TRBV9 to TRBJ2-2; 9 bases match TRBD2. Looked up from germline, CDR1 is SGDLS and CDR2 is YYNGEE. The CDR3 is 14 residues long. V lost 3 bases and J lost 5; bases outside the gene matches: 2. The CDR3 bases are TGTGCCAGCAGCGAAAGCGGGAGGACCGGGGAGCTGTTTTTT. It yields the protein CASSESGRTGELFF.

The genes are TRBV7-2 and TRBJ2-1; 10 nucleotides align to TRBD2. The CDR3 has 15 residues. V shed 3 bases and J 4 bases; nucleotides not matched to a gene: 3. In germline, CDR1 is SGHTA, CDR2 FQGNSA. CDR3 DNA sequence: TGTGCCAGCAGCTTGCAACTAGCGGGATACAATGAGCAGTTCTTC. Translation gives CASSLQLAGYNEQFF.

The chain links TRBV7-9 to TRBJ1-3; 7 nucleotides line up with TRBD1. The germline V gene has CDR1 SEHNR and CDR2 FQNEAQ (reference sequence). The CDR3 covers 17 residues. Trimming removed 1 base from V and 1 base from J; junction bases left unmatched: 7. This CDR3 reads CASSLGGQRTSGNTIYF. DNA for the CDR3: TGTGCCAGCAGCTTAGGGGGACAGCGGACTTCTGGAAACACCATATATTTT.

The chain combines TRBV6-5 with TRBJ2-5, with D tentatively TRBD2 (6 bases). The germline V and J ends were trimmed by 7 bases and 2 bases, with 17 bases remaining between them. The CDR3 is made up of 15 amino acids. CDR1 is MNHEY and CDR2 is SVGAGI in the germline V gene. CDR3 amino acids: CASTPRGWGQETQYF. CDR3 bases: TGTGCCAGCACCCCCCGGGGGTGGGGACAAGAGACCCAGTACTTC.

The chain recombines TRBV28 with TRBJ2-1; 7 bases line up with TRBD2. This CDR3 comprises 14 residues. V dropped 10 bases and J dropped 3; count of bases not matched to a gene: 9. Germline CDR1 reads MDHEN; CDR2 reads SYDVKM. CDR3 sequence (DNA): TGTGCCACTCTGGCCTGGGGGGGCTACAATGAGCAGTTCTTC. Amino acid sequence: CATLAWGGYNEQFF. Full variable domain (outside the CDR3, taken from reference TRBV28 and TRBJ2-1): DVKVTQSSRYLVKRTGEKVFLECVQDMDHENMFWYRQDPGLGLRLIYFSYDVKMKEKGDIPEGYSVSREKKERFSLILESASTNQTSMYLCATLAWGGYNEQFFGPGTRLTVL.

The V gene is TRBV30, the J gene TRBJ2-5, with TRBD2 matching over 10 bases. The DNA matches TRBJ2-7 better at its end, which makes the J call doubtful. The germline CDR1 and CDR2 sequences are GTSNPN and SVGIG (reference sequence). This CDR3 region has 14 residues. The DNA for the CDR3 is TGTGCCTGGAGTGTTAGCGGGGGGACCTACGAGCAGTACTTC. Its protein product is CAWSVSGGTYEQYF.

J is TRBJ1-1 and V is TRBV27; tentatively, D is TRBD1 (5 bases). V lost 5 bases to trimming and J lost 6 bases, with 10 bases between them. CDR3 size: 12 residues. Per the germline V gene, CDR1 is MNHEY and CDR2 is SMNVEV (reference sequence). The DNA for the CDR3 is TGTGCCAGCAGTCCCGGAGGGGCTGAAGCTTTCTTT. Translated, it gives CASSPGGAEAFF.

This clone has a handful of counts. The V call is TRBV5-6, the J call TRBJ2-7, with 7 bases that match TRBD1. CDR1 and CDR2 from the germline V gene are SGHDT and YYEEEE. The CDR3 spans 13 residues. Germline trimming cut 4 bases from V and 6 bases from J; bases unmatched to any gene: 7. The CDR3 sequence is CASSPWTGCEQYF. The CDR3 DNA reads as TGTGCCAGCAGCCCTTGGACAGGTTGCGAGCAGTACTTC. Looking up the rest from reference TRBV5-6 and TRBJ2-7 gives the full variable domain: DAGVTQSPTHLIKTRGQQVTLRCSPKSGHDTVSWYQQALGQGPQFIFQYYEEEERQRGNFPDRFSGHQFPNYSSELNVNALLLGDSALYLCASSPWTGCEQYFGPGTRLTVT.

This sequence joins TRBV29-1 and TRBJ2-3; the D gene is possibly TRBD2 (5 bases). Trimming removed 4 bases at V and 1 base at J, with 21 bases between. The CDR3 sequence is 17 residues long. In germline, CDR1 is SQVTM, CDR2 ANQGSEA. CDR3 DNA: TGCAGCGTTGGTCCAACCACTAGTTTAGATGGCACAGATACGCAGTATTTT. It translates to CSVGPTTSLDGTDTQYF.

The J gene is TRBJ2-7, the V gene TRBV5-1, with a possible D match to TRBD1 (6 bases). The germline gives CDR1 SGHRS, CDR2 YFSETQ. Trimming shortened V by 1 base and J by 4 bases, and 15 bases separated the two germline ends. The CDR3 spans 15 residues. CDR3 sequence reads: CASSLSGATLYEQYF. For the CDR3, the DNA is TGCGCCAGCAGCTTGTCAGGGGCGACCTTATACGAGCAGTACTTC.

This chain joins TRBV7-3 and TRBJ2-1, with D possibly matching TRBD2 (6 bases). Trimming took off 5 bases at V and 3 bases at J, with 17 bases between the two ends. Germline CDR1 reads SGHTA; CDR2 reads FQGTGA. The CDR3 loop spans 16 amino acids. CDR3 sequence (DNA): TGTGCCAGCAGCCCCAGCGGCGGGACGGTCTACAATGAGCAGTTCTTC. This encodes CASSPSGGTVYNEQFF. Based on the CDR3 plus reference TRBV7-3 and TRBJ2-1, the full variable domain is GAGVSQTPSNKVTEKGKYVELRCDPISGHTALYWYRQSLGQGPEFLIYFQGTGAADDSGLPNDRFFAVRPEGSVSTLKIQRTERGDSAVYLCASSPSGGTVYNEQFFGPGTRLTVL.

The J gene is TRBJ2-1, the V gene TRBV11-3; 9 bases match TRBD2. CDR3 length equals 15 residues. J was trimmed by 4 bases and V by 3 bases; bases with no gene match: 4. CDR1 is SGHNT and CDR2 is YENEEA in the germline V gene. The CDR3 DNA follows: TGTGCCAGCAGCTTCTCTAGCGGGACATACAATGAGCAGTTCTTC. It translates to CASSFSSGTYNEQFF.